Presented here are 5 T cell receptor beta chains from one specimen sequenced in a study of T cells in Graves' hyperthyroidism and ophthalmopathy (dated by TCRdb to about 2019). Libraries came from multiplex PCR. Sequenced on an Illumina HiSeq 2000. TCR beta CDR3 regions were amplified from RNA transcripts. A first-round RT-PCR of the TCR CDR3 used the HTBI primer set with the Qiagen OneStep RT-PCR kit. TCRdb itself trimmed the public reads at Q25 with fastp, ran MiXCR and retained productive beta chains. Rows are unified per CDR3 protein, each entry keeping the most common DNA and genes. The sample table holds 800,000 or so distinct CDR3 sequences, of which over 35% were seen once. The top ten hold around 9.3% of the sample. The sample was blood. The receptors come from a man in his late teens or twenties with Graves' hyperthyroidism.

The gene calls are TRBV5-4 and TRBJ2-5; 7 bases align to TRBD1. V lost 5 bases and J lost 5; bases outside the gene matches: 12. The CDR3 runs 15 residues. In germline, CDR1 is SGHNT, CDR2 YYREEE (reference sequence). The CDR3 DNA follows: TGTGCCAGCAGACAAGACAGGGAGATTCGGGAGACCCAGTACTTC. Translated, it gives CASRQDREIRETQYF.

This chain links TRBV29-1 with TRBJ2-2; the D gene is possibly TRBD2 (7 bases). Looked up from germline, CDR1 is SQVTM and CDR2 is ANQGSEA. With 7 bases removed from V and 3 bases from J, the gap between germline ends came to 21 bases. The CDR3 sequence is 16 residues long. The CDR3 DNA reads as TGCAGCGCCGCTCGGGGGGACATGTTGGACACCGGGGAGCTGTTTTTT. Protein sequence: CSAARGDMLDTGELFF.

The sample holds a few counts of this clonotype. The chain is built from TRBV7-2 and TRBJ1-6; D remains ambiguous. There are 16 residues in the CDR3. V was pared by 2 bases and J by 5 bases, with 13 bases between. Germline CDR1 reads SGHTA; CDR2 reads FQGNSA. This CDR3 reads CASSLFSGRNNSPLHF. The CDR3 DNA reads as TGTGCCAGCAGCTTATTTTCCGGGCGGAATAATTCACCCCTCCACTTT. Combining the CDR3 with reference TRBV7-2 and TRBJ1-6 gives the whole variable domain GAGVSQSPSNKVTEKGKDVELRCDPISGHTALYWYRQSLGQGLEFLIYFQGNSAPDKSGLPSDRFSAERTGGSVSTLTIQRTQQEDSAVYLCASSLFSGRNNSPLHFGNGTRLTVT.

This clonotype was found many times. J is TRBJ1-4 and V is TRBV7-9; no firm D call. V was cut by 10 bases and J by 5 bases, with 11 bases left in between. CDR1 and CDR2 (germline): SEHNR, FQNEAQ (reference sequence). The CDR3 is 12 amino acids. The CDR3 sequence is CATGPGNEKLFF. The DNA of the CDR3 is TGTGCCACCGGACCGGGAAATGAAAAACTGTTTTTT.

The V gene is TRBV7-6, the J gene TRBJ2-2; the match to TRBD2 covers 10 bases. Looked up from germline, CDR1 is SGHVS and CDR2 is FNYEAQ. The length of the CDR3 is 17 residues. Trimming cost V 5 bases and J 3 bases; bases outside gene matches: 9. The CDR3 coding sequence is TGTGCCAGCAGCGGAATACTAGCGGGGACATACACCGGGGAGCTGTTTTTT. Its translation: CASSGILAGTYTGELFF.